This T cell receptor beta chain is from a study of cytomegalovirus exposure and HLA in healthy donors. The study's findings and limits: The authors enumerated 164 TCR beta chains as linked to cytomegalovirus. Information on immune exposure was restricted to one variable (CMV serostatus).

Remarks on this clone: Its antigen remains unidentified.

The germline V gene has CDR1 GTSNPN and CDR2 SVGIG (reference sequence). With 3 bases removed from V and 6 bases from J, the gap between germline ends came to 18 bases. This CDR3 region has 15 residues. 13 Jbeta primers and 60 Vbeta primers were used for the PCR. Produced via immunoSEQ multiplex PCR; TCRdb's table is partial and in-frame only. The sample shows roughly 100,000 clones, around 15% of them seen only once. The chain combines TRBV30 with TRBJ1-5; D gene uncertain. Sequencing was carried out using PBMCs. The clonotype was recovered from a female donor in good health and CMV-seronegative. The CDR3 protein is CAWRDFGGGGQPQHF. In DNA form, the CDR3 reads TGTGCCTGGAGAGACTTCGGCGGCGGCGGTCAGCCCCAGCATTTT.